This TCR beta chain was captured by sequencing in a study of blood T cells in healthy people across ages. Germline-derived CDR1 and CDR2 are SGHNT and YYREEE (reference sequence). Germline trimming cut 3 bases from V and 0 bases from J; bases unmatched to any gene: 6. The CDR3 extends over 18 amino acids. Alongside a J-beta primer mix, a sample-barcoded 5' primer served in a second PCR lasting about 7 to 12 cycles. Every cDNA molecule carried a tag from a template-switch adaptor bearing 12 random nucleotides. Using its own MiXCR run on the 5' RACE reads, TCRdb lists one record per CDR3 protein. The data hold 850,000 to 1,100,000 distinct CDR3 sequences, with around two fifths observed a single time.

This sequence was found in a man aged 18-30 years in good health. The sequenced material came from blood. The J gene is TRBJ2-3, the V gene TRBV5-4; 14 bases are shared with TRBD2. The CDR3 protein is CASSSGTSGGTSTDTQYF. CDR3 nucleotide sequence: TGTGCCAGCAGCTCGGGGACTAGCGGGGGAACTAGCACAGATACGCAGTATTTT. The variable domain in full, with the rest retrieved from reference TRBV5-4 and TRBJ2-3, is ETGVTQSPTHLIKTRGQQVTLRCSSQSGHNTVSWYQQALGQGPQFIFQYYREEENGRGNFPPRFSGLQFPNYSSELNVNALELDDSALYLCASSSGTSGGTSTDTQYFGPGTRLTVL.